The 17 T cell receptor beta chains given below trace back to one sample, sequenced in a study of T-cell memory formation after mild COVID-19. From the 5' RACE reads, TCRdb called clonotypes with MiXCR, one entry per CDR3 protein. This sample yields 500,000 to 600,000 distinct CDR3 sequences, of which approximately 18% are seen a single time; about 12% belongs to the top ten. The sequenced sample consisted of PBMCs or a T cell subset sorted from them (not recorded which). The receptors were sampled from an adult woman who had mild COVID-19 (a few samples of this study predate the infection). Cell type and time point are not known.

The chain recombines TRBV5-1 with TRBJ2-7, with TRBD2 matching over 9 bases. The CDR3 contains 16 residues. Germline trimming cut 0 bases from V and 0 bases from J; bases unmatched to any gene: 4. Per germline, CDR1 SGHRS and CDR2 YFSETQ. This CDR3 is CASSLAPSGASYEQYF. For the CDR3, the DNA is TGCGCCAGCAGCTTGGCGCCTAGCGGGGCCTCCTACGAGCAGTACTTC.

The CDR3 nucleotides read TGCGCCAGCAGCCAAGATTGGGGTGGCACTGAAGCTTTCTTT. It codes for CASSQDWGGTEAFF. The J gene is TRBJ1-1, the V gene TRBV4-3, with D unclear. The germline V gene encodes CDR1 LGHNA and CDR2 YSLEER. With 0 bases removed from V and 4 bases from J, the gap between germline ends came to 9 bases. The CDR3 is made up of 14 amino acids.

The chain has TRBV20-1 and TRBJ1-1; D may be TRBD1 (6 bases). The germline CDR1 and CDR2 sequences are DFQATT and SNEGSKA (reference sequence). This CDR3 contains 12 residues. V lost 0 bases, J lost 6 bases, and 8 bases lay in between. The CDR3 DNA is TGCAGTGCTAGAGACGCAGGGGCTGAAGCTTTCTTT. Translated, it gives CSARDAGAEAFF.

The chain links TRBV27 to TRBJ1-5; a weak D match, TRBD1 (5 bases). Trimming pared 3 bases from V and 0 bases from J, leaving 12 bases between. This CDR3 has 16 amino acids. Germline assignment: CDR1 MNHEY and CDR2 SMNVEV (reference sequence). The CDR3 spells CASSLMGVVSNQPQHF. Here the CDR3 DNA reads TGTGCCAGCAGTTTGATGGGGGTGGTTAGCAATCAGCCCCAGCATTTT.

This clonotype has more than one count but fewer than ten. The CDR3 nucleotides read TGCGCCAGCAGCCTCCGACTAGGAGCCTACGAGCAGTACTTC. This gives the protein CASSLRLGAYEQYF. The chain links TRBV5-1 to TRBJ2-7, with D possibly matching TRBD2 (6 bases). The germline gives CDR1 SGHRS, CDR2 YFSETQ. This CDR3 spans 14 amino acids. V shed 4 bases and J shed 2 bases, with 13 bases lying between them.

The chain employs TRBV5-1 and TRBJ2-1; 10 bases agree with TRBD2. Germline values: CDR1 SGHRS, CDR2 YFSETQ. Trimming cost V 6 bases and J 8 bases; bases outside gene matches: 8. The CDR3 length is 14 residues. The DNA of the CDR3 is TGCGCCAGCACCGGTGCTAGCGGGAGATATGAGCAGTTCTTC. Protein: CASTGASGRYEQFF.

This clonotype appeared a few times. The CDR3: CSVRQGLLSAFF. In DNA form, the CDR3 reads TGCAGCGTTAGACAGGGGCTATTGAGTGCTTTCTTT. The chain has TRBV29-1 and TRBJ1-1, with 8 positions matching TRBD1. The CDR3 spans 12 residues. From germline, CDR1 is SQVTM and CDR2 ANQGSEA. V was pared by 5 bases and J by 11 bases, with 10 bases of the junction left unmatched.

This clonotype was observed a handful of times. V and J are TRBV6-2 or TRBV6-3 and TRBJ2-1, with D possibly matching TRBD1 (6 bases). Germline CDR1 MNHEY, CDR2 SVGEGT. This CDR3 has 17 amino acids. V was pared by 2 bases and J by 5 bases, with 19 bases between. This CDR3 is CASSYRLRGQPNNEQFF. The CDR3 coding sequence is TGTGCCAGCAGTTACCGCCTTCGGGGACAACCAAACAATGAGCAGTTCTTC.

The V gene is TRBV29-1, the J gene TRBJ2-7, with TRBD1 as a possible D gene (6 bases). CDR3 length: 12 residues. Between the trimmed V and J ends, which lost 8 bases and 2 bases, there was a span of 13 bases. In germline, CDR1 is SQVTM, CDR2 ANQGSEA. Here the CDR3 reads CSCGQYTYEQYF. The CDR3 nucleotides read TGCAGCTGCGGACAGTATACCTACGAGCAGTACTTC.

V usage is TRBV12-3 or TRBV12-4 and J usage is TRBJ2-2; 7 bases fit TRBD2. The CDR3 runs to 16 residues. The V segment lost 6 bases and the J segment 7 bases; nucleotides outside the gene matches: 14. The CDR3 loop is CASSPFGRESSGELFF. CDR3 sequence (DNA): TGTGCCAGCAGCCCCTTTGGGCGGGAGAGCAGCGGGGAGCTGTTTTTT.

J is TRBJ2-1 and V is TRBV3-1, with D unclear. The CDR3 length is 13 residues. The V end lost 2 bases, the J end lost 6 bases, and 8 bases lay between the germline ends. CDR1 LGHDT and CDR2 YNNKEL come from the germline V gene (reference sequence). The CDR3 nucleotides are TGTGCCAGCAGCCAATTAGCAATCAATGAGCAGTTCTTC. Translating it yields CASSQLAINEQFF.

This chain uses TRBV6-1 with TRBJ2-2; D is ambiguous. This CDR3 spans 16 amino acids. Trimming left V 6 bases short and J 1 base short, with 15 bases between. The germline CDR1 and CDR2 sequences are MNHNS and SASEGT. The chain's CDR3 is CASRLHPQQNTGELFF. The CDR3 DNA is TGTGCCAGCAGACTCCACCCCCAACAGAACACCGGGGAGCTGTTTTTT.

The chain joins TRBV20-1 to TRBJ2-6; a possible D gene is TRBD2 (5 bases). V was pared by 3 bases and J by 2 bases, with 14 bases between. Per the germline V gene, CDR1 is DFQATT and CDR2 is SNEGSKA (reference sequence). The CDR3 is made up of 16 amino acids. The CDR3 reads CSASRRGSAGANVLTF. The CDR3 DNA follows: TGCAGTGCTAGTCGGCGAGGGAGCGCTGGGGCCAACGTCCTGACTTTC.

At least ten counts were recorded for this clonotype. The chain's CDR3 is CASSQGVGTTNEKLFF. The DNA of the CDR3 is TGCGCCAGCAGCCAAGGGGTCGGGACAACTAATGAAAAACTGTTTTTT. The chain has TRBV4-1 and TRBJ1-4, with D unresolved. The V end was cut by 1 base, the J end by 0 bases, with 9 bases between. Germline V gives CDR1 MGHRA, CDR2 YSYEKL. This CDR3 comprises 16 residues.

The V call is TRBV20-1, the J call TRBJ1-1, with 8 nucleotides matching TRBD1. The germline V gene has CDR1 DFQATT and CDR2 SNEGSKA (reference sequence). This CDR3 contains 15 residues. After removal of 4 bases from V and 3 bases from J, the junction contained 10 bases not matched to a gene. The CDR3 DNA sequence: TGCAGTGCTAAGGCCTCGACAGGGGCCCACACTGAAGCTTTCTTT. Translating gives CSAKASTGAHTEAFF.

The chain carries TRBV12-3 or TRBV12-4 and TRBJ1-5; TRBD1 matches at 7 bases. Trimming at V came to 7 bases and at J to 3 bases, leaving 6 bases not matched to a gene. CDR3 length: 14 residues. CDR3 coding DNA: TGTGCCAGCAACCGGGACAGCCTCAATCAGCCCCAGCATTTT. Its translation is CASNRDSLNQPQHF.

This clonotype was counted only a few times. This sequence joins TRBV5-1 and TRBJ2-5; a possible D gene is TRBD2 (5 bases). Germline V gene lookup returns CDR1 SGHRS and CDR2 YFSETQ. Trimming left V 0 bases short and J 5 bases short, with 11 bases between. The CDR3 covers 14 residues. The CDR3 DNA reads as TGCGCCAGCAGCTTGGACGGGAACGAGGAGACCCAGTACTTC. It translates to CASSLDGNEETQYF.